A selection of T cell receptor beta chains follows, all from one sample in a study of cytomegalovirus exposure and HLA in healthy donors. Only in-frame clones appear in the TCRdb table, and some are missing; sequencing was by immunoSEQ multiplex PCR. The repertoire holds about 160,000 clones, with roughly four fifths as singletons. Sequenced: PBMCs. The receptors stem from a man in his forties or fifties in good health and CMV-seropositive. Both conserved end residues are trimmed from each CDR3. The order of the fields is J gene, V gene, CDR3 protein.

j_gene: TRBJ1-3; v_gene: TRBV28; CDR3aa: ASSPSNRGRSGNTIY
j_gene: TRBJ1-1; v_gene: TRBV7-8; CDR3aa: ASSLLVLGAMAEAF
j_gene: TRBJ1-4; v_gene: TRBV5-1; CDR3aa: ASSPGQGQGEKLF
j_gene: TRBJ1-1; v_gene: TRBV19; CDR3aa: ASSIRGGLLDTEAF
j_gene: TRBJ1-1; v_gene: TRBV4-2; CDR3aa: ASSQDLTGSTEAF
j_gene: TRBJ2-2; v_gene: TRBV28; CDR3aa: ASSNPATGELF
j_gene: TRBJ2-3; v_gene: TRBV30; CDR3aa: AWSRGGSTDTQY
j_gene: TRBJ2-1; v_gene: TRBV7-2; CDR3aa: ASSLYREYEQF
j_gene: TRBJ2-1; v_gene: TRBV9; CDR3aa: ASSGWTSGGSSYNEQF
j_gene: TRBJ1-2; v_gene: TRBV5-8; CDR3aa: ASSLDRGHSLGGYT
j_gene: TRBJ2-5; v_gene: TRBV5-5; CDR3aa: ASSLASEGTQY
j_gene: TRBJ1-2; v_gene: TRBV19; CDR3aa: ASSWGQGLSRGYT
j_gene: TRBJ2-1; v_gene: TRBV4-3; CDR3aa: ASSLDIRSYNEQF
j_gene: TRBJ2-5; v_gene: TRBV4-1; CDR3aa: ASSQDKETSGSETQY
j_gene: TRBJ2-2; v_gene: TRBV5-1; CDR3aa: ASSSTGSSGELF
j_gene: TRBJ1-2; v_gene: TRBV18; CDR3aa: ASSIGQAPVDGYT
j_gene: TRBJ1-1; v_gene: TRBV27; CDR3aa: ASTGTGATVTEAF
j_gene: TRBJ2-5; v_gene: TRBV7-2; CDR3aa: ASSFGAGETQY
j_gene: TRBJ2-7; v_gene: TRBV9; CDR3aa: ASSVGGLAGVPEQY
j_gene: TRBJ2-7; v_gene: TRBV27; CDR3aa: ANLRTSGSYEQY
j_gene: TRBJ1-1; v_gene: TRBV15; CDR3aa: ATSREGGNTEAF
j_gene: TRBJ2-7; v_gene: TRBV5-8; CDR3aa: ASSSRDRGPEQY
j_gene: TRBJ2-5; v_gene: TRBV13; CDR3aa: ASSFGQGAVETQY
j_gene: TRBJ2-7; v_gene: TRBV9; CDR3aa: ASSSGSLVDEQY
j_gene: TRBJ1-5; v_gene: TRBV29-1; CDR3aa: SARTGLNQPQH
j_gene: TRBJ2-7; v_gene: TRBV19; CDR3aa: ASSKDRDHEQY
j_gene: TRBJ2-5; v_gene: TRBV9; CDR3aa: ASSVVAGVWETQY
j_gene: TRBJ2-3; v_gene: TRBV11-2; CDR3aa: ASSPRQGARTDTQY
j_gene: TRBJ1-1; v_gene: TRBV19; CDR3aa: ASSIGQGPALKAF